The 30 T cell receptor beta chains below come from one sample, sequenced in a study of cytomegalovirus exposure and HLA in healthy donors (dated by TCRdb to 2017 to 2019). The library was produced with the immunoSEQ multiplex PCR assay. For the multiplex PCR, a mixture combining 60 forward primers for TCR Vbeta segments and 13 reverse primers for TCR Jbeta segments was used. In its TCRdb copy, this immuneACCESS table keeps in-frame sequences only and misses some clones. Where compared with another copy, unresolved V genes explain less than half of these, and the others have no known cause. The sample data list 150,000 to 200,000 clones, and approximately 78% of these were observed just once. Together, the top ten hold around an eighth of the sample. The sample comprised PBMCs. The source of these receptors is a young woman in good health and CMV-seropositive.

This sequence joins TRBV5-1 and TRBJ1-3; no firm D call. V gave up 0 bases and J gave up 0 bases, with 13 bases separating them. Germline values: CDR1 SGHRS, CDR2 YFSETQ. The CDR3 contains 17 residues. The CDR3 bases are TGCGCCAGCAGCTTGGTGGGCCCTTCGAGCTCTGGAAACACCATATATTTT. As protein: CASSLVGPSSSGNTIYF.

CDR3 sequence: CASSLGLAARETQYF. As DNA, the CDR3 is TGTGCCAGCAGCTTAGGTCTAGCAGCAAGGGAGACCCAGTACTTC. The chain is built from TRBV11-2 and TRBJ2-5; possible D gene TRBD2, 5 bases. V dropped 1 base and J dropped 5 bases, with 14 bases sitting between them. This CDR3 region has 15 residues. The germline V gene has CDR1 SGHAT and CDR2 FQNNGV.

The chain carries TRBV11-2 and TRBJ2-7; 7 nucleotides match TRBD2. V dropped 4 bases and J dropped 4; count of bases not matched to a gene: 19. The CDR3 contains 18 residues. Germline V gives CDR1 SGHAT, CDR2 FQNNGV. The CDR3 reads CASSSPVRRAGSLYEQYF. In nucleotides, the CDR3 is TGTGCCAGCAGCTCCCCTGTCCGGAGAGCGGGAAGCTTGTACGAGCAGTACTTC.

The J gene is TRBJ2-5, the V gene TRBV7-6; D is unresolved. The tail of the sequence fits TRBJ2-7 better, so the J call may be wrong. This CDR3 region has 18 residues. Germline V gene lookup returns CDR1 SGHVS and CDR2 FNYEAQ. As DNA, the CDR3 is TGTGCCAGCAGCTTTTACCCAGGTACGGCAGCCCAAACGCACGAGCAGTACTTC. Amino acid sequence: CASSFYPGTAAQTHEQYF.

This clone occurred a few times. This chain's CDR3 is CASNLDRGDEKLFF. Written as DNA, the CDR3 is TGTGCCAGCAATTTAGACAGGGGGGATGAAAAACTGTTTTTT. This chain links TRBV2 with TRBJ1-4; TRBD1 matches 9 bases. CDR1 SNHLY and CDR2 FYNNEI come from the germline V gene. The CDR3 is 14 amino acids. The ends lost 7 bases at V and 6 bases at J; junction bases unmatched: 6.

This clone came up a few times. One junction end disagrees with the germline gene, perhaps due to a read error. The CDR3 DNA reads as TGTTCCAGCAGCTTAGGGACTAGATCCACAGATACGCAGTATTTT. This encodes CSSSLGTRSTDTQYF. This rearrangement joins TRBV7-9 to TRBJ2-3; 8 bases align to TRBD2. Germline V lookup: CDR1 SEHNR, CDR2 FQNEAQ (reference sequence). The CDR3 spans 15 residues. Looking up the rest from reference TRBV7-9 and TRBJ2-3 gives the full variable domain: DTGVSQNPRHKITKRGQNVTFRCDPISEHNRLYWYRQTLGQGPEFLTYFQNEAQLEKSRLLSDRFSAERPKGSFSTLEIQRTEQGDSAMYLCSSSLGTRSTDTQYFGPGTRLTVL.

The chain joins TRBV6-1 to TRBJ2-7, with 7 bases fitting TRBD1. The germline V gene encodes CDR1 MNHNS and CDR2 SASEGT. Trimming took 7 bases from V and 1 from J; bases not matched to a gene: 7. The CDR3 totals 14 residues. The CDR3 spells CASTLQGQSYEQYF. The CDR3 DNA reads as TGTGCCAGCACTCTCCAGGGACAGTCCTACGAGCAGTACTTC.

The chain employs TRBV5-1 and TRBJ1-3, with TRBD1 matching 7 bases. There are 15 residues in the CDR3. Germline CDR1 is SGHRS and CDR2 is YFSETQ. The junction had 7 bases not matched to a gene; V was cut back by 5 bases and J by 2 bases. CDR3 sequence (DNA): TGCGCCAGCAGTCAAGACAGGGAACCTGGAAACACCATATATTTT. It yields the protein CASSQDREPGNTIYF.

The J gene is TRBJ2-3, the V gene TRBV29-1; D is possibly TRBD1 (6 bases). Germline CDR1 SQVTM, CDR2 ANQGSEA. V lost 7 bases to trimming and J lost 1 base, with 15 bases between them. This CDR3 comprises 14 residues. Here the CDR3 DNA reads TGCAGCGCATCGACACAGGGAGGCACAGATACGCAGTATTTT. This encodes CSASTQGGTDTQYF.

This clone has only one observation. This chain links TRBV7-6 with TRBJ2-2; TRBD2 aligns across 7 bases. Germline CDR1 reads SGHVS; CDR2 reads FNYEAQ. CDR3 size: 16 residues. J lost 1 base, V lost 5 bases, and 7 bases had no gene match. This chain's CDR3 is CASSQGSSGNTGELFF. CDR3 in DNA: TGTGCCAGCAGCCAGGGTTCTAGCGGGAACACCGGGGAGCTGTTTTTT.

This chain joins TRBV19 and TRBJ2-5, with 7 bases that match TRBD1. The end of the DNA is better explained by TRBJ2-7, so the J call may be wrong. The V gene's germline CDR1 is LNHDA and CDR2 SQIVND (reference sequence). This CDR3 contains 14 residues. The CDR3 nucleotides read TGTGCCAGCAGACTTTCCGGGACAGCCTACGAGCAGTACTTC. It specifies CASRLSGTAYEQYF.

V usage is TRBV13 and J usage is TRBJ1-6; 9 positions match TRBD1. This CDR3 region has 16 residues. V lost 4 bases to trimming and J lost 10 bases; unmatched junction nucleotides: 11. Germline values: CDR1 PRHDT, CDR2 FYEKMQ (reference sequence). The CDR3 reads CASSSSGQGRRSPLHF. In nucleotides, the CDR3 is TGTGCCAGCAGCTCCTCTGGACAGGGGAGGAGATCACCCCTCCACTTT.

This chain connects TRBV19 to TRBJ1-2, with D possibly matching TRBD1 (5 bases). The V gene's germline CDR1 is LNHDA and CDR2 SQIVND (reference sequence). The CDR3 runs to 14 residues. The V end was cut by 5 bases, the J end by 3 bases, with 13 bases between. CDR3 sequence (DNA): TGTGCCAGTAGTGGACAACCGGGCGACTATGGCTACACCTTC. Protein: CASSGQPGDYGYTF.

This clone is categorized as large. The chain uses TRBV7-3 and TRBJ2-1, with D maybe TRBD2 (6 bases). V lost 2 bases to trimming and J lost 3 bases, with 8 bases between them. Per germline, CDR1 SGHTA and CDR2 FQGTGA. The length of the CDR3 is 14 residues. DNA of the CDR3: TGTGCCAGCAGCTTAGCGGGAATCTACAATGAGCAGTTCTTC. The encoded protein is CASSLAGIYNEQFF.

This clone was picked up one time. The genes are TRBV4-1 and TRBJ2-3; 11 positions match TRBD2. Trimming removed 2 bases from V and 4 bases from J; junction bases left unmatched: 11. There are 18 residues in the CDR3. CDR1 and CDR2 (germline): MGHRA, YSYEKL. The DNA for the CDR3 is TGCGCCAGCAGCCAAAAACCTTCTAGCGGGGGGTTGGCAGATACGCAGTATTTT. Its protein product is CASSQKPSSGGLADTQYF.

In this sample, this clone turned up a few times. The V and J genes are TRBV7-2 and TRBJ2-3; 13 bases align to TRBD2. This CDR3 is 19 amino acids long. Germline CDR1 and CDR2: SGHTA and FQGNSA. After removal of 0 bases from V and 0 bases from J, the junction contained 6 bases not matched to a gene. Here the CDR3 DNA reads TGTGCCAGCAGCTTAGCCCTACTAGCGGGAGGGTTAAGCACAGATACGCAGTATTTT. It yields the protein CASSLALLAGGLSTDTQYF.

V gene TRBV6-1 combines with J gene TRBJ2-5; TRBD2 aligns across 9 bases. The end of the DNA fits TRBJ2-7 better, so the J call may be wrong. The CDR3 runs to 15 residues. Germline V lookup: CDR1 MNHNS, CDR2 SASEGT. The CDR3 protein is CASSEQGGGAYEQYF. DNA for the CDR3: TGTGCCAGCAGTGAACAGGGCGGGGGGGCCTACGAGCAGTACTTC.

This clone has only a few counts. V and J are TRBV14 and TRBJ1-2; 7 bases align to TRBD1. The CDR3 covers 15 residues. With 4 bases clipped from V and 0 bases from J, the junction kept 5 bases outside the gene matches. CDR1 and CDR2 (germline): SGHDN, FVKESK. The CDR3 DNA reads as TGTGCCAGCAGCCCCATCACAGGGGCTAACTATGGCTACACCTTC. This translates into CASSPITGANYGYTF.

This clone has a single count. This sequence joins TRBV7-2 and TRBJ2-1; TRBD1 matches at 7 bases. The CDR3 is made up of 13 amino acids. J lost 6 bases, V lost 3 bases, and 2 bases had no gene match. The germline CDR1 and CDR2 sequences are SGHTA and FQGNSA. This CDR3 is CASSFGTANEQFF. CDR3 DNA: TGTGCCAGCAGCTTTGGGACAGCCAATGAGCAGTTCTTC.

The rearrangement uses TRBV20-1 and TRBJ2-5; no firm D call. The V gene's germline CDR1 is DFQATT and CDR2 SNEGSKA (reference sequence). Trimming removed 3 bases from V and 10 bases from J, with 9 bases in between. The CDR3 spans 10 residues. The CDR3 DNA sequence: TGCAGTGCTAGGACTGTCGACCAGTACTTC. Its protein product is CSARTVDQYF.

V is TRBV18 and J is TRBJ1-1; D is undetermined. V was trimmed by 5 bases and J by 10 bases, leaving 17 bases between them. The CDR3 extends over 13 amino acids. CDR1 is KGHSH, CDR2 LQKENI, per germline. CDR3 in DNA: TGTGCCAGCTCATCCCGGGAGGCGAGTCTAGCTTTCTTT. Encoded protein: CASSSREASLAFF.

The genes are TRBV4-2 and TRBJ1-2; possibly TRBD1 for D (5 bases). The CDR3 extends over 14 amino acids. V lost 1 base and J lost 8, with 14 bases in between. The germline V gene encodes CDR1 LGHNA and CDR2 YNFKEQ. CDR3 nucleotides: TGTGCCAGCAGCCAAGCCCTGAGGCGGGGGGGCTACACCTTC. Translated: CASSQALRRGGYTF.

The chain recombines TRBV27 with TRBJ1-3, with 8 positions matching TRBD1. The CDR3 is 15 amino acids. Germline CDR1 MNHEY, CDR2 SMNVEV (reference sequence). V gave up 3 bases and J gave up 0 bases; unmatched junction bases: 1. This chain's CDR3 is CASSFGQGSGNTIYF. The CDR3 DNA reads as TGTGCCAGCAGTTTCGGACAGGGCTCTGGAAACACCATATATTTT.

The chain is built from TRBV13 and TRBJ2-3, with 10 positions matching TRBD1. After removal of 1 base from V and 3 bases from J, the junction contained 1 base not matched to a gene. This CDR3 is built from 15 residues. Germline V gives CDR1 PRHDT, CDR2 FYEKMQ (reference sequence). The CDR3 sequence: CASSLEGQGTDTQYF. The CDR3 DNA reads TGTGCCAGCAGCTTAGAGGGACAGGGGACAGATACGCAGTATTTT.

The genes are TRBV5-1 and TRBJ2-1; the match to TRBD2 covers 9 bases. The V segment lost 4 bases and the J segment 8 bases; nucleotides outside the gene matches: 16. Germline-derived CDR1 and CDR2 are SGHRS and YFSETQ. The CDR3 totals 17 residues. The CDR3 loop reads CASSPGGRAGGHDEQFF. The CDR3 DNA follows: TGCGCCAGCAGCCCGGGGGGTAGGGCGGGGGGGCACGATGAGCAGTTCTTC. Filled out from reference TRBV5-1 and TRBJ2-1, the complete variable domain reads KAGVTQTPRYLIKTRGQQVTLSCSPISGHRSVSWYQQTPGQGLQFLFEYFSETQRNKGNFPGRFSGRQFSNSRSEMNVSTLELGDSALYLCASSPGGRAGGHDEQFFGPGTRLTVL.

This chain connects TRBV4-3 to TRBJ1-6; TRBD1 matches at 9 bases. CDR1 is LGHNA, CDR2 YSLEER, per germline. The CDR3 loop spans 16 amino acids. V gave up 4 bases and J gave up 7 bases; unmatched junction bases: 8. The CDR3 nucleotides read TGCGCCAGCAGCCGCGGCGGGACAGGGAACAATTCACCCCTCCACTTT. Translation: CASSRGGTGNNSPLHF.

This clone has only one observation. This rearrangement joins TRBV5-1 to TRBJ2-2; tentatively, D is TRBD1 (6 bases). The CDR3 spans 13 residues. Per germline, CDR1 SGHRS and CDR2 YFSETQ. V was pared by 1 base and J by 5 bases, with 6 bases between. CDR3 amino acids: CASSLQGTGELFF. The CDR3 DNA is TGCGCCAGCAGCTTGCAGGGGACCGGGGAGCTGTTTTTT.

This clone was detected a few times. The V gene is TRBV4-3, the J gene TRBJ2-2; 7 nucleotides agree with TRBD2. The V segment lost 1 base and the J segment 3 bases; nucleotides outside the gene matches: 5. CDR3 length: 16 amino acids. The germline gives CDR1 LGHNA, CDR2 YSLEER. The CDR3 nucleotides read TGCGCCAGCAGCCAAGTAGAGGCGGGGGACACCGGGGAGCTGTTTTTT. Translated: CASSQVEAGDTGELFF.

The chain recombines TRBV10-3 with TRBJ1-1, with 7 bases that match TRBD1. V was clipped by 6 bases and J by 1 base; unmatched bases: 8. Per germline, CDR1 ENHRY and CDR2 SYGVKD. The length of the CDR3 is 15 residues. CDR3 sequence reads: CAIRETGSENTEAFF. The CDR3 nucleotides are TGTGCCATCAGGGAGACAGGGAGTGAGAACACTGAAGCTTTCTTT.

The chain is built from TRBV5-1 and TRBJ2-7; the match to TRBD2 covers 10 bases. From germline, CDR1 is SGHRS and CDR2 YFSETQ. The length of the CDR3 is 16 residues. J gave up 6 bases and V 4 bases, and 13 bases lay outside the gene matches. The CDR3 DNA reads TGCGCCAGCAGCCTTACTGGGACTAGCGATCGAGGCGAGCAGTACTTC. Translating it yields CASSLTGTSDRGEQYF.